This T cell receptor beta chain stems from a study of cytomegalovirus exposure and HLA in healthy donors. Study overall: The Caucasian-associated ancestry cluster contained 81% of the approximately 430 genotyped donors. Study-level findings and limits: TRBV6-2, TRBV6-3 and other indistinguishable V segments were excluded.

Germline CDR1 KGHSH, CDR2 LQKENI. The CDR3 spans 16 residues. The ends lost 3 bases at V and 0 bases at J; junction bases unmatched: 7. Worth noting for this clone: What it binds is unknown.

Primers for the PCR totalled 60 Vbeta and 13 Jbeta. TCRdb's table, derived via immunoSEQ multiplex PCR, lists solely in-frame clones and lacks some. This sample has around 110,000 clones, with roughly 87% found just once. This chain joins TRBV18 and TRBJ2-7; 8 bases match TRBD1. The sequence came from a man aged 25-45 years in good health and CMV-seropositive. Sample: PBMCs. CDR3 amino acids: CASSPPGTGGSYEQYF. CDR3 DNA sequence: TGTGCCAGCTCACCTCCCGGGACAGGTGGCTCCTACGAGCAGTACTTC.